This T cell receptor beta chain was retrieved from a study of cytomegalovirus exposure and HLA in healthy donors. General study points: In a later analysis, TCR association rates varied by HLA locus: DRB1 most, HLA-C fewest. A later analysis showed HLA-associated TCR beta chains outstripping equally common others in clonal expansion.

This CDR3 is 18 amino acids long. Germline trimming cut 5 bases from V and 3 bases from J; bases unmatched to any gene: 18. Looked up from germline, CDR1 is SGHVS and CDR2 is FNYEAQ. The PCR employed 60 Vbeta primers together with 13 Jbeta primers. Sequencing was performed with immunoSEQ multiplex PCR; in TCRdb, only in-frame clones are kept and a portion is missing. The table includes over 200,000 clones, approximately 84% detected once. Comments on this clone: Its antigen remains unidentified.

The sequence came from a woman aged 40 to 49 in good health and CMV-seronegative. The sample consisted of PBMCs. The rearrangement joins TRBV7-6 to TRBJ2-5; TRBD1 matches 7 bases. The CDR3 reads CASSAEIRDSRIKETQYF. In nucleotides, the CDR3 is TGTGCCAGCAGCGCTGAGATAAGGGACAGTAGAATCAAAGAGACCCAGTACTTC.